The sequence of this T cell receptor (beta chain) was determined in a study of response to subunit inactivated influenza vaccine. TCRdb re-derived calls from the RT-PCR reads in MiXCR, one entry per CDR3 protein. Here the sample spans about 310,000 distinct CDR3 sequences, 22% being singletons. As regards this clonotype: The antigen remains undetermined.

General study results and limits: There was a suggestion from the authors that each seasonal influenza vaccination recruits few new T cells.

CDR3 size: 15 residues. The V end lost 1 base, the J end lost 4 bases, and 11 bases lay between the germline ends. Germline CDR1 SGHVS, CDR2 FNYEAQ. The chain uses TRBV7-6 and TRBJ1-5; D is unresolved. The sample in question was PBMCs from blood, obtained about 19 months after vaccination. The receptor was derived from a man aged 45 to 75 who received an inactivated influenza vaccine. The CDR3 coding sequence is TGTGCCAGCAGCTTAGTAGCGGGGAAAAATCAGCCCCAGCATTTT. It translates to CASSLVAGKNQPQHF.